The entry below describes one T cell receptor (beta chain). Its target is not known. The entry originates in a study of STAT3 mutations in large granular lymphocyte leukemia. At the level of the study: Immunosuppressive therapy was given to more than half of T-LGLL patients. Study observations and caveats: In T-cell large granular lymphocyte leukemia, about half of patients showed multiple immunodominant subclonotypes. In several patients, dominant TCR clone burden exceeded STAT3 mutant burden, suggesting STAT3 mutation arose secondarily.

CDR1 and CDR2 from the germline V gene are KGHSH and LQKENI. Unmatched junction bases numbered 0, after V lost 3 bases and J lost 3 bases. The CDR3 is made up of 13 amino acids. Only in-frame clones appear in the TCRdb table, and some are missing; sequencing was by immunoSEQ multiplex PCR. The sample shows fewer than 3,000 clones, 50% to 75% of them seen only once. The receptor was derived from a man aged 55 to 70 with T-cell large granular lymphocyte leukemia. Some clones in this sample may be carry-over from other donors' samples. The rearrangement joins TRBV18 to TRBJ2-3; 7 positions match TRBD1. Input material: peripheral blood mononuclear cells. The DNA of the CDR3 is TGTGCCAGCTCACCGGGACAGACAGATACGCAGTATTTT. Amino acid sequence: CASSPGQTDTQYF.